This TCR beta chain stems from a study of tumor and adjacent non-tumor tissue in lung cancer. The wider study: Aged 31 to 76 years, patients included about 11 men and roughly 5 women with stage I to III disease.

Overall study findings and caveats: Normal lung showed higher cumulative top 100 clone frequency than tumor. Compared with tumor, normal lung showed significantly lower TCR diversity.

Three rounds of nested PCR, following a modified ARM-PCR protocol, produced the TCRbeta library. TCRdb used MiXCR to reprocess the multiplex PCR reads, holding one entry per CDR3 protein. This table holds 75,000 to 95,000 distinct CDR3 sequences, around three quarters found once. This sample's RNA came from whole unsorted tissue. This non-tumor lung sample came from over 3 cm beyond the tumor edge. There are many counts of this clonotype. The target antigen is unknown. The trim removed 1 base at V and 7 bases at J, leaving 6 bases unmatched. CDR1 is DFQATT, CDR2 SNEGSKA, per germline (reference sequence). The CDR3 is 14 residues long.

The TCR originated in a woman aged 50 to 60 with non-small cell lung cancer. The chain employs TRBV20-1 and TRBJ2-1, with 8 bases fitting TRBD2. Sequencing input: distant non-tumor lung tissue. For the CDR3, the DNA is TGCAGTGCTAGAGGCCGGGAGGGCCTTAATGAGCAGTTCTTC. Its protein is CSARGREGLNEQFF.